A single sample is the source of the 15 T cell receptor beta chains below, sequenced in a study of blood T cell repertoires in COVID-19. Method: immunoSEQ multiplex PCR; TCRdb's copy keeps in-frame clones and lacks some. The table has over 300,000 clones, around 89% seen once. The sequenced sample consisted of PBMCs or T cells enriched from blood (not recorded which). The receptors derive from a woman under 40 with acute COVID-19.

The CDR3 nucleotides are TGTGCCAGCAGCTCACTTCAGACGGAGATCTATGGCTACACCTTC. Translation gives CASSSLQTEIYGYTF. V is TRBV7-8 and J is TRBJ1-2; no clear D. V lost 4 bases, J lost 4 bases, and 16 bases lay in between. The CDR3 covers 15 residues. The germline CDR1 and CDR2 sequences are SGHVS and FQNEAQ.

The V gene is TRBV9, the J gene TRBJ2-5, with a possible D match to TRBD2 (6 bases). With 7 bases removed from V and 2 bases from J, the gap between germline ends came to 12 bases. CDR3 length: 13 residues. CDR1 and CDR2 (germline): SGDLS, YYNGEE. The CDR3, as DNA: TGTGCCAGCGCCGGGACTTTTCAAGAGACCCAGTACTTC. Translation: CASAGTFQETQYF.

The chain couples TRBV28 to TRBJ2-7; a weak D match, TRBD2 (6 bases). The CDR3 length is 18 residues. The germline CDR1 and CDR2 sequences are MDHEN and SYDVKM. V was trimmed by 4 bases and J by 2 bases, leaving 24 bases between them. CDR3 sequence (DNA): TGTGCCAGCAGTTCCCCGAGTTTTCCAGCGGGCTTTACCTACGAGCAGTACTTC. As protein: CASSSPSFPAGFTYEQYF. Full variable domain (remainder filled in from reference TRBV28 and TRBJ2-7): DVKVTQSSRYLVKRTGEKVFLECVQDMDHENMFWYRQDPGLGLRLIYFSYDVKMKEKGDIPEGYSVSREKKERFSLILESASTNQTSMYLCASSSPSFPAGFTYEQYFGPGTRLTVT.

The chain combines TRBV27 with TRBJ1-6; the match to TRBD1 covers 8 bases. The germline V gene has CDR1 MNHEY and CDR2 SMNVEV (reference sequence). This CDR3 is 15 amino acids long. The V segment lost 5 bases and the J segment 10 bases; nucleotides outside the gene matches: 10. The CDR3 loop is CASSTLQGAGSPLHF. DNA for the CDR3: TGTGCCAGCAGTACACTTCAGGGGGCTGGCTCACCCCTCCACTTT.

CDR3 sequence (DNA): TGCGCCAGCAGCGGGGGACTAGCGGGGCCCGAGCAGTACTTC. This encodes CASSGGLAGPEQYF. V is TRBV5-1 and J is TRBJ2-7; 13 bases are shared with TRBD2. V trimming: 4 bases; J trimming: 6 bases; junction bases outside the gene matches: 4. In germline, CDR1 is SGHRS, CDR2 YFSETQ. The CDR3 has 14 residues.

The V call is TRBV27, the J call TRBJ1-5; 9 nucleotides agree with TRBD1. The CDR3 runs 17 residues. V lost 6 bases, J lost 6 bases, and 15 bases stayed unmatched. Germline V gives CDR1 MNHEY, CDR2 SMNVEV (reference sequence). This CDR3 reads CASRSGTGYGLGQPQHF. CDR3 DNA sequence: TGTGCCAGCAGGTCCGGGACAGGGTACGGGTTGGGTCAGCCCCAGCATTTT.

The chain recombines TRBV29-1 with TRBJ1-2, with D possibly matching TRBD1 (5 bases). CDR3 size: 13 residues. Germline V CDR1 and CDR2: SQVTM, ANQGSEA. V was shortened by 2 bases and J by 2 bases, with 9 bases between the two germline ends. CDR3 nucleotide sequence: TGCAGCGTTGAAAACCCAGGGAACTATGGCTACACCTTC. Protein product: CSVENPGNYGYTF. The whole variable domain, filled in from reference TRBV29-1 and TRBJ1-2, reads SAVISQKPSRDICQRGTSLTIQCQVDSQVTMMFWYRQQPGQSLTLIATANQGSEATYESGFVIDKFPISRPNLTFSTLTVSNMSPEDSSIYLCSVENPGNYGYTFGSGTRLTVV.

The CDR3 protein is CASSLIGSSYNEQFF. The CDR3 region has the DNA TGTGCCAGCAGCTTAATCGGGAGCTCCTACAATGAGCAGTTCTTC. This rearrangement joins TRBV7-9 to TRBJ2-1; perhaps TRBD2 as D (6 bases). From germline, CDR1 is SEHNR and CDR2 FQNEAQ (reference sequence). Trimming stripped 2 bases from V and 0 bases from J, with 8 bases between. The CDR3 spans 15 residues.

The chain carries TRBV7-2 and TRBJ1-6; TRBD1 agrees at 8 bases. Per the germline V gene, CDR1 is SGHTA and CDR2 is FQGNSA. CDR3 size: 16 residues. Losses at the gene ends were 5 bases for V and 1 base for J; bases not matched to a gene: 4. The CDR3 spells CASSPQGASYNSPLHF. The CDR3 DNA is TGTGCCAGCAGCCCTCAGGGGGCTTCCTATAATTCACCCCTCCACTTT.

The chain recombines TRBV10-1 with TRBJ2-2, with 10 bases identical to TRBD1. This CDR3 region has 16 residues. The V and J ends lost 5 bases and 4 bases, in that order; junction bases with no gene match: 7. Germline V gene data show CDR1 as WNHNN and CDR2 as SYGVQD (reference sequence). The DNA for the CDR3 is TGCGCCAGCAGTTCGGGACAGGGGATGATCACCGGGGAGCTGTTTTTT. Its translation: CASSSGQGMITGELFF.

V usage is TRBV5-1 and J usage is TRBJ1-5, with D possibly TRBD1 on 6 matching bases. The germline V gene encodes CDR1 SGHRS and CDR2 YFSETQ. V lost 0 bases and J 6 bases, leaving 10 bases between the germline ends. The CDR3 covers 14 residues. CDR3 in amino acids: CASSLAGDPQPQHF. The CDR3 coding sequence is TGCGCCAGCAGCTTGGCAGGGGACCCTCAGCCCCAGCATTTT.

In this sample, this clone turned up once. This chain connects TRBV2 to TRBJ1-1; tentatively, D is TRBD1 (6 bases). Trimming left V 7 bases short and J 0 bases short, with 18 bases between. The CDR3 sequence is 16 residues long. Germline assignment: CDR1 SNHLY and CDR2 FYNNEI. The CDR3: CASTIRRTEMNTEAFF. CDR3 DNA: TGTGCCAGCACGATACGCAGGACAGAAATGAACACTGAAGCTTTCTTT.

The sample holds a few counts of this clone. The chain links TRBV24-1 to TRBJ2-3; D is possibly TRBD1 (6 bases). This CDR3 has 16 amino acids. Germline-derived CDR1 and CDR2 are KGHDR and SFDVKD. V lost 0 bases and J lost 2, with 11 bases in between. The chain's CDR3 is CATSDLGTPSTDTQYF. As DNA, the CDR3 is TGTGCCACCAGTGATTTGGGGACACCATCCACAGATACGCAGTATTTT.

The V and J genes are TRBV12-3 or TRBV12-4 and TRBJ2-7; a weak D match, TRBD2 (5 bases). There are 13 residues in the CDR3. V was trimmed by 4 bases and J by 0 bases, leaving 7 bases between them. The CDR3 DNA reads TGTGCCAGCAGTTCGGGGTTCTCCTACGAGCAGTACTTC. Translating it yields CASSSGFSYEQYF.

Details on this clone: A junction end diverges from the germline sequence, so it may reflect a read error. The V call is TRBV9, the J call TRBJ1-4; 11 bases line up with TRBD1. CDR3 size: 13 residues. Germline CDR1 is SGDLS and CDR2 is YYNGEE. The CDR3 spells CASSVDRTGGLSF. CDR3 nucleotide sequence: TGTGCCAGCAGCGTAGACCGGACAGGGGGCCTGTCTTTT.